This TCR beta chain was sequenced for a study of T cell changes during pregnancy in multiple sclerosis. Only in-frame clones appear in the TCRdb table, and some are missing; sequencing was by immunoSEQ multiplex PCR. The sample carries roughly 57,000 clones, around 89% recorded once. Between the trimmed V and J ends, which lost 6 bases and 2 bases, there was a span of 10 bases. The length of the CDR3 is 13 residues. CDR1 and CDR2 from the germline V gene are SEHNR and FQNEAQ (reference sequence). This clone has only one observation. The genes are TRBV7-9 and TRBJ2-5, with unresolved D. The TCR was taken from a female donor with multiple sclerosis, enrolled in a pregnancy study. The specimen was peripheral blood, collected in the first trimester of pregnancy. Here the CDR3 reads CASRTPGQETQYF. The CDR3 DNA reads TGTGCCAGCAGGACTCCCGGTCAAGAGACCCAGTACTTC.